These 8 T cell receptor beta chains originate from one sample sequenced in a study of memory CD8 T cells in hepatitis C reinfection listed by TCRdb under 2017. The sample's time point label, decoded: peak reinfection, 3 to 8 weeks after reinfection detection. Sorted cells were sequenced directly ex vivo, without in vitro expansion prior to TCR sequencing. The library was generated by the immunoSEQ multiplex PCR assay. TCRdb's version of the immuneACCESS table is confined to in-frame rearrangements and falls short of the full clone set. An unresolved V gene accounts for under half of the shortfall where checked; the remainder is of unknown origin. This sample lists roughly 43,000 clones; approximately 90% were detected once. 0.95% to 1.5% of the sample lies in the top ten. The sample taken for sequencing was naive CD8+ T cells sorted from blood. The cell subset or site label for this specimen denotes: total naive CD8+CD45RO- T cells. All receptors derive from a man aged 18 to 35 with hepatitis C virus infection.

The genes are TRBV11-2 and TRBJ1-3; 7 nucleotides match TRBD1. V was pared by 2 bases and J by 0 bases, with 7 bases of the junction left unmatched. The CDR3 spans 17 residues. Looked up from germline, CDR1 is SGHAT and CDR2 is FQNNGV. The CDR3 bases are TGTGCCAGCAGCTTAATGACAGGGCCTAGCTCTGGAAACACCATATATTTT. Translated: CASSLMTGPSSGNTIYF.

This clone was picked up one time. The V gene is TRBV14, the J gene TRBJ2-1, with D maybe TRBD1 (5 bases). Germline values: CDR1 SGHDN, CDR2 FVKESK. Trimming took 0 bases from V and 7 from J, leaving 16 bases between them. CDR3 length: 16 amino acids. The DNA for the CDR3 is TGTGCCAGCAGCCAAGAGGCAGGGTTCCCTCGGAATGAGCAGTTCTTC. The encoded protein is CASSQEAGFPRNEQFF. The variable domain in full, with the rest retrieved from reference TRBV14 and TRBJ2-1, is EAGVTQFPSHSVIEKGQTVTLRCDPISGHDNLYWYRRVMGKEIKFLLHFVKESKQDESGMPNNRFLAERTGGTYSTLKVQPAELEDSGVYFCASSQEAGFPRNEQFFGPGTRLTVL.

V and J are TRBV29-1 and TRBJ2-7, with TRBD2 matching over 10 bases. Germline V gives CDR1 SQVTM, CDR2 ANQGSEA. The CDR3 runs to 16 residues. V lost 1 base, J lost 2 bases, and 8 bases stayed unmatched. The CDR3 sequence is CSVEALLAGEAYEQYF. The CDR3 DNA sequence: TGCAGCGTTGAAGCCCTTCTAGCGGGAGAGGCCTACGAGCAGTACTTC.

The table lists this clone with a few counts. The CDR3 DNA reads TGTGCCAGCAGCTTAAGCGGCGGGAATCAAGAGACCCAGTACTTC. It encodes CASSLSGGNQETQYF. This chain connects TRBV7-3 to TRBJ2-5; a possible D gene is TRBD2 (6 bases). Germline V CDR1 and CDR2: SGHTA, FQGTGA. CDR3 length: 15 residues. V lost 1 base and J 2 bases, leaving 11 bases between the germline ends. Using reference TRBV7-3 and TRBJ2-5 for the parts outside the CDR3, the full variable domain is GAGVSQTPSNKVTEKGKYVELRCDPISGHTALYWYRQSLGQGPEFLIYFQGTGAADDSGLPNDRFFAVRPEGSVSTLKIQRTERGDSAVYLCASSLSGGNQETQYFGPGTRLLVL.

V and J are TRBV28 and TRBJ2-5, with 9 bases fitting TRBD2. CDR3 length: 15 amino acids. CDR1 is MDHEN and CDR2 is SYDVKM in the germline V gene. The J segment lost 4 bases and the V segment lost 5 bases, leaving 8 bases of the junction unmatched. The CDR3 bases are TGTGCCAGCAGTAGTAGCGGGAGAAGAGGAGAGACCCAGTACTTC. Amino acids: CASSSSGRRGETQYF. The full variable domain, in which reference TRBV28 and TRBJ2-5 provide the parts outside the CDR3, is DVKVTQSSRYLVKRTGEKVFLECVQDMDHENMFWYRQDPGLGLRLIYFSYDVKMKEKGDIPEGYSVSREKKERFSLILESASTNQTSMYLCASSSSGRRGETQYFGPGTRLLVL.

The V gene is TRBV4-1, the J gene TRBJ1-6; 9 bases fit TRBD1. V lost 3 bases, J lost 7 bases, and 4 bases stayed unmatched. The CDR3 is made up of 15 amino acids. CDR1 MGHRA and CDR2 YSYEKL come from the germline V gene. The CDR3 DNA reads as TGCGCCAGCAGCCAGGGACAGGGAACGAATTCACCCCTCCACTTT. Protein: CASSQGQGTNSPLHF.

The chain has TRBV5-1 and TRBJ1-4, with a weak D call TRBD1 (5 bases). Germline CDR1 reads SGHRS; CDR2 reads YFSETQ. The CDR3 is made up of 16 amino acids. V was trimmed by 2 bases and J by 2 bases, leaving 13 bases between them. The CDR3 sequence: CASSFLQGSTNEKLFF. In nucleotides, the CDR3 is TGCGCCAGCAGCTTTCTCCAGGGCTCGACTAATGAAAAACTGTTTTTT.

The rearrangement uses TRBV18 and TRBJ2-1, with 10 nucleotides matching TRBD2. V shed 6 bases, J shed 1 base, and the junction held 3 bases outside the gene matches. The CDR3 runs to 15 residues. CDR1 is KGHSH and CDR2 is LQKENI in the germline V gene. In DNA form, the CDR3 reads TGTGCCAGCTCGCAACTAGCGGGATCCTACAATGAGCAGTTCTTC. Translation gives CASSQLAGSYNEQFF.